These T cell receptor beta chains were read from a single sample in a study of T-cell memory formation after mild COVID-19. One entry per CDR3 protein results from TCRdb running MiXCR on the 5' RACE reads. The sample shows around 200,000 distinct CDR3 sequences, more than 8% of them seen only once. Specimen: PBMCs or a T cell subset sorted from them (not recorded which). The receptors derive from a young man who had mild COVID-19 (a few samples of this study predate the infection). Cell type and time point are not known. Both conserved end residues are part of each CDR3. The order of the fields is D gene, V gene, clone size, J gene, CDR3 DNA, CDR3 protein. A D gene is named only where the DNA matches it firmly. Part of the rows lack a size; the others show once, few, many or a class for expanded clones.

D: NA
V: TRBV9
size: many
J: TRBJ1-1
DNA: TGTGCCAGCTCCGGCCACCTTGAGAACACTGAAGCTTTCTTT
CDR3: CASSGHLENTEAFF

D: NA
V: TRBV28
size: NA
J: TRBJ1-1
DNA: TGTGCCAGCAGGGATCGATTCGGACGGAAGAACACTGAAGCTTTCTTT
CDR3: CASRDRFGRKNTEAFF

D: TRBD2
V: TRBV18
size: NA
J: TRBJ2-2
DNA: TGTGCCAGCTCGCCTAAGACGACTAGCGGGGGGACGAACACCGGGGAGCTGTTTTTT
CDR3: CASSPKTTSGGTNTGELFF

D: NA
V: TRBV7-6
size: few
J: TRBJ2-5
DNA: TGTGCCAGCAGCCTGGGACAAGCGTCGGAGACCCAGTACTTC
CDR3: CASSLGQASETQYF

D: NA
V: TRBV6-5
size: NA
J: TRBJ2-3
DNA: TGTGCCAGCAGTTACTCCTACAGCACATCCACAGATACGCAGTATTTT
CDR3: CASSYSYSTSTDTQYF

D: TRBD2
V: TRBV18
size: NA
J: TRBJ2-1
DNA: TGTGCCGCTAGCGGGGAGATTTACAATGAGCAGTTCTTC
CDR3: CAASGEIYNEQFF

D: TRBD1
V: TRBV4-1
size: few
J: TRBJ1-1
DNA: TGCGCCAGCAGCCAGCTTCCTTTAATAGACAGGGGGGTCTCCGGCACTGAAGCTTTCTTT
CDR3: CASSQLPLIDRGVSGTEAFF

D: NA
V: TRBV4-3
size: few
J: TRBJ2-3
DNA: TGCGCCAGCAGCCAAGATAACAGGGTGGCAGATACGCAGTATTTT
CDR3: CASSQDNRVADTQYF

D: TRBD2
V: TRBV6-5
size: once
J: TRBJ2-5
DNA: TGTGCCAGCAGGGCTAGCGGGGGGCGCCAAGAGACCCAGTACTTC
CDR3: CASRASGGRQETQYF

D: NA
V: TRBV19
size: NA
J: TRBJ2-5
DNA: TGTGCCAGTAGTATAGTCGACGCGGGTTGGGAGACCCAGTACTTC
CDR3: CASSIVDAGWETQYF